Sequencing of this T cell receptor (beta chain) was carried out in a study of blood T cell repertoires in COVID-19. Whole-study context: Italy, Spain and the United States were the sources of the convalescent and acute COVID-19 samples. From T cells, B-cell-depleted T cells, or PBMCs came the material, which was cDNA or gDNA.

In the study's own analysis: It was from reference gene primer amplification that nucleated cell counts were estimated. The repertoire was sequenced with immunoSEQ multiplex PCR; TCRdb's copy has only in-frame clones and lacks some. Clonal size and the V and J genes are those of that table, whereas D and trimming came from the DNA. The sample yields around 100,000 clones, roughly 80% seen once. The germline V gene encodes CDR1 LGHDT and CDR2 YNNKEL (reference sequence). V was trimmed by 4 bases and J by 0 bases, leaving 6 bases between them. This CDR3 contains 13 residues. This clonotype was obtained from a man aged 50-60 years with acute or convalescent COVID-19. Sequencing input: peripheral blood. The V call is TRBV3-1 (or the pseudogene TRBV3-2), the J call TRBJ1-1; D call uncertain. In DNA, the CDR3 is TGTGCCAGCAGCCCAAAAATGAACACTGAAGCTTTCTTT. Its translation: CASSPKMNTEAFF.